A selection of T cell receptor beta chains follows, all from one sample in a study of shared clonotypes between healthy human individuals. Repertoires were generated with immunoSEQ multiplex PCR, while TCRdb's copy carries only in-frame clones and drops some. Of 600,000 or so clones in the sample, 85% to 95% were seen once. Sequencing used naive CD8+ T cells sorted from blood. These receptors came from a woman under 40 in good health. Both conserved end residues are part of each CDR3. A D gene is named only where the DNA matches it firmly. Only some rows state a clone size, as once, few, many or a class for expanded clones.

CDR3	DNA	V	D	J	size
CASSLARSSYEQYF	TGTGCCAGCAGTTTAGCGCGGAGCTCCTACGAGCAGTACTTC	TRBV27	-	TRBJ2-7	-
CATEVNNEQFF	TGTGCCACAGAAGTGAACAATGAGCAGTTCTTC	TRBV6-5	-	TRBJ2-1	once
CASSGAQAGGYTF	TGTGCCAGCAGCGGGGCACAGGCGGGTGGCTACACCTTC	TRBV25-1	-	TRBJ1-2	-
CASSPRGTGGEQYF	TGTGCCAGCAGTCCACGTGGGACAGGGGGCGAGCAGTACTTC	TRBV7-6	TRBD1	TRBJ2-7	-
CASSFDRVWETQYF	TGTGCCAGCAGCTTCGACAGGGTATGGGAGACCCAGTACTTC	TRBV7-2	TRBD1	TRBJ2-5	-
CASSFNSYEQYF	TGTGCCAGCAGCTTCAACAGCTACGAGCAGTACTTC	TRBV7-9	-	TRBJ2-7	-
CASSSGLAAYEQYF	TGTGCCAGCAGCTCGGGACTAGCGGCATACGAGCAGTACTTC	TRBV28	TRBD2	TRBJ2-7	-
CASSLPGHEQYF	TGTGCCAGCAGTTTACCGGGGCACGAGCAGTACTTC	TRBV27	-	TRBJ2-7	-
CASSGGTGELFF	TGTGCCAGCTCAGGGGGTACCGGGGAGCTGTTTTTT	TRBV13	TRBD1	TRBJ2-2	-
CASSLALTGGPNTDTQYF	TGTGCCAGCAGCTTAGCGTTGACGGGAGGGCCGAACACAGATACGCAGTATTTT	TRBV7-8	TRBD2	TRBJ2-3	-
CASSLWQGYDGYTF	TGTGCCAGCAGCTTGTGGCAGGGGTACGATGGCTACACCTTC	TRBV5-6	-	TRBJ1-2	-
CASSIGGSLNEQFF	TGTGCCAGTAGTATCGGGGGGAGCCTGAATGAGCAGTTCTTC	TRBV19	TRBD2	TRBJ2-1	-
CASTEDGAYEQYF	TGTGCCAGCACTGAAGACGGAGCCTACGAGCAGTACTTC	TRBV11-1	-	TRBJ2-7	once
CASTTGQGNQPQHF	TGTGCCAGCACGACAGGGCAGGGCAATCAGCCCCAGCATTTT	TRBV2	TRBD1	TRBJ1-5	once
CASSVSWGNTEAFF	TGTGCCAGCAGCGTGAGTTGGGGGAACACTGAAGCTTTCTTT	TRBV9	-	TRBJ1-1	many
CASSQDRAGYEQYF	TGTGCCAGCAGCCAGGACAGGGCGGGCTACGAGCAGTACTTC	TRBV14	TRBD1	TRBJ2-7	-
CASSWSTEAFF	TGTGCCAGCAGTTGGTCTACTGAAGCTTTCTTT	TRBV2	-	TRBJ1-1	-
CASSQWTSGSMETQYF	TGTGCCAGCAGTCAGTGGACTAGCGGGAGTATGGAGACCCAGTACTTC	TRBV28	TRBD2	TRBJ2-5	-
CASSRSVAGDYEQYF	TGCGCCAGCAGCCGCAGCGTAGCGGGGGACTACGAGCAGTACTTC	TRBV4-1	TRBD2	TRBJ2-7	-
CASSPSSTGVNTEAFF	TGCGCCAGCAGCCCGTCCTCCACAGGCGTGAACACTGAAGCTTTCTTT	TRBV4-1	-	TRBJ1-1	-
CASSLISGRFDEQFF	TGTGCCAGCAGTTTGATCAGCGGGAGGTTCGATGAGCAGTTCTTC	TRBV27	TRBD2	TRBJ2-1	-
CASSLAGFGANVLTF	TGTGCCAGCAGCTTAGCAGGGTTTGGGGCCAACGTCCTGACTTTC	TRBV7-6	-	TRBJ2-6	-
CASSLRGERARDFKQYF	TGTGCCAGCAGCCTAAGAGGGGAGCGGGCAAGAGATTTTAAGCAGTACTTC	TRBV7-6	-	TRBJ2-7	-
CASSERGPLDTQYF	TGTGCCAGCAGTGAAAGGGGGCCTTTAGATACGCAGTATTTT	TRBV2	TRBD1	TRBJ2-3	-
CASSASGGPGNTIYF	TGTGCCAGCAGCGCAAGCGGGGGGCCTGGAAACACCATATATTTT	TRBV7-9	-	TRBJ1-3	-
CASSSGTGVSSYEQYF	TGCGCCAGCAGCTCCGGGACAGGGGTAAGCTCCTACGAGCAGTACTTC	TRBV10-1	TRBD1	TRBJ2-7	-
CASSGGGTFYEQYF	TGTGCCAGCAGCGGAGGGGGGACATTCTACGAGCAGTACTTC	TRBV9	-	TRBJ2-7	-
CASSPSFAGPTYEQYF	TGCGCCAGCAGCCCATCGTTTGCGGGACCAACCTACGAGCAGTACTTC	TRBV4-1	-	TRBJ2-7	-
CASSPKYSGANVLTF	TGTGCCAGCAGCCCGAAGTACTCTGGGGCCAACGTCCTGACTTTC	TRBV7-6	-	TRBJ2-6	once
CASSQSKRQGPHEQYF	TGCGCCAGCAGTCAATCGAAGCGCCAGGGACCCCACGAGCAGTACTTC	TRBV23-1	-	TRBJ2-7	-
CAWSVRPSGRPLRRTQYF	TGTGCCTGGAGTGTACGGCCTAGCGGGAGGCCTTTAAGGCGGACCCAGTACTTC	TRBV30	TRBD2	TRBJ2-5	-
CASSFGGGARAFF	TGTGCCAGCAGTTTCGGAGGGGGCGCGAGAGCTTTCTTT	TRBV28	TRBD1	TRBJ1-1	-
CATSHFSGRVEQYF	TGTGCCACCTCCCACTTTAGCGGGAGGGTCGAGCAGTACTTC	TRBV15	TRBD2	TRBJ2-7	-
CASSLGNFGQGAEQYF	TGTGCCAGCAGCTTGGGAAATTTTGGACAGGGCGCCGAGCAGTACTTC	TRBV5-6	TRBD1	TRBJ2-7	-
CASMKRELQETQYF	TGTGCCAGCATGAAGAGAGAACTCCAAGAGACCCAGTACTTC	TRBV28	-	TRBJ2-5	-
CASSFEGGNQPQHF	TGTGCCAGCAGTTTTGAGGGGGGGAATCAGCCCCAGCATTTT	TRBV27	-	TRBJ1-5	-
CASSQGEYSNQPQHF	TGCGCCAGCAGCCAAGGCGAATATAGCAATCAGCCCCAGCATTTT	TRBV4-1	-	TRBJ1-5	-
CASSLNIDRTLSYEQYF	TGTGCCAGCAGTTTAAACATCGACAGGACTCTATCCTACGAGCAGTACTTC	TRBV27	-	TRBJ2-7	-
CASRRRPKGPYEKLFF	TGTGCCAGCAGACGAAGACCAAAGGGACCTTATGAAAAACTGTTTTTT	TRBV28	-	TRBJ1-4	-
CASSPLENTEAFF	TGTGCCAGCAGCCCCCTAGAGAACACTGAAGCTTTCTTT	TRBV7-8	-	TRBJ1-1	-
CASSFPQGMGAEAFF	TGTGCCAGCAGTTTCCCCCAGGGAATGGGAGCTGAAGCTTTCTTT	TRBV28	-	TRBJ1-1	-
CASSLEPGTGYYEQYF	TGTGCCAGCAGCTTAGAGCCCGGGACAGGGTACTACGAGCAGTACTTC	TRBV13	TRBD1	TRBJ2-7	-
CASSSDRAFNQPQHF	TGTGCCAGCAGTTCCGACAGGGCCTTCAATCAGCCCCAGCATTTT	TRBV2	TRBD1	TRBJ1-5	-
CASSPLTGSWVPEAFF	TGTGCCAGCAGCCCTTTAACAGGGAGTTGGGTTCCTGAAGCTTTCTTT	TRBV6-7	-	TRBJ1-1	-
CASSPGTGGGELFF	TGTGCCAGCAGCCCCGGGACAGGGGGCGGGGAGCTGTTTTTT	TRBV7-6	TRBD1	TRBJ2-2	once
CATSPPSVNTIYF	TGTGCCACCAGCCCGCCGTCGGTTAACACCATATATTTT	TRBV15	-	TRBJ1-3	-
CASSQAGTDYEQYF	TGCGCCAGCAGCCAAGCCGGGACGGATTACGAGCAGTACTTC	TRBV4-1	-	TRBJ2-7	-
CASSDTTGPHEQYF	TGTGCCAGCAGCGACACGACAGGGCCCCACGAGCAGTACTTC	TRBV7-6	TRBD1	TRBJ2-7	-
CASRIGAPGTEAFF	TGTGCCAGCCGCATCGGGGCCCCGGGGACTGAAGCTTTCTTT	TRBV27	-	TRBJ1-1	-
CASRSSGRVNEQFF	TGTGCCAGCAGATCAAGCGGGAGAGTCAATGAGCAGTTCTTC	TRBV13	TRBD2	TRBJ2-1	-
CATSRELDTQYF	TGTGCCACCAGCAGAGAATTGGATACGCAGTATTTT	TRBV15	-	TRBJ2-3	-
CATSSAGTGTTEAFF	TGTGCCACCAGCAGCGCCGGGACAGGGACCACTGAAGCTTTCTTT	TRBV15	TRBD1	TRBJ1-1	-
CASTVGGTYEQYF	TGTGCCAGCACAGTAGGCGGGACCTACGAGCAGTACTTC	TRBV7-6	-	TRBJ2-7	-
CASSPDRGQNSNTEAFF	TGCGCCAGCAGCCCAGATAGGGGCCAAAATTCGAACACTGAAGCTTTCTTT	TRBV5-1	-	TRBJ1-1	-